This TCR beta chain was recovered during a study of glioma-infiltrating T cells. The study, taken as a whole, reports: Non-neoplastic patients had below-expected tissue-blood divergence, while all gliomas exceeded expectation. CDR3 overlap between tissue and blood was very small.

This CDR3 region has 19 residues. V was shortened by 0 bases and J by 0 bases, with 21 bases between the two germline ends. CDR1 and CDR2 from the germline V gene are SGHNT and YYREEE (reference sequence). Details on this clonotype: Its target is not known. A much more abundant neighbour one base away suggests this may be a read error.

TCR alpha and beta CDR3 regions were amplified from RNA using iRepertoire nested multiplex PCR. Input was roughly 100-450 ng of tissue mRNA or PBMC total RNA. TCRdb re-called the multiplex PCR reads through MiXCR, storing one row per CDR3 protein. This repertoire shows some 180,000 distinct CDR3 sequences, over 30% found once; its top ten account for 20%. Sequenced sample: glioma tissue, nonneoplastic brain tissue, or PBMCs (not recorded which). The chain carries TRBV5-4 and TRBJ1-2; no reliable D call. The clonotype originates from a human donor with low-grade glioma or glioblastoma, undergoing nonglioma brain surgery, or in good health (not recorded which). The CDR3 DNA sequence: TGTGCCAGCAGCTTGGACGGGGTTACCCATGTCATAGCTAACTATGGCTACACCTTC. Protein product: CASSLDGVTHVIANYGYTF.